This entry describes one TCR beta chain. There are many counts of this clonotype. Its recognized antigen is unknown. Base qualities are not at hand, and no much larger clone is one base apart. Library preparation used emulsion pairing. Unpaired genes were suppressed by a second nested PCR with blocking oligos, after which a third nested PCR added Illumina adaptors and barcodes. Each emulsion RT-PCR master mix contained about 4,500-280,000 T cells, with C-region, Stepout and V-region primers. The Micellula Emulsion and Purification Kit was used to generate emulsions, and Qiagen OneStep RT-PCR reagents were used for RT-PCR. The pooled libraries were sequenced on an Illumina MiSeq using paired-end 2 x 250 reads. The authors' analysis ran thus. Read pairs were joined in Galaxy and clipped at the engineered overlap into separate alpha and beta files; unclipped reads were discarded. Alpha-beta pairs were assigned using CompleteTCR, a MiTCR-based pipeline in which chains sharing read cluster identifiers are linked by an R script. TCR sequences observed only once, about 1-3.2%, were removed as potential sequencing errors. TCRdb itself trimmed the public reads at Q25 with fastp, ran MiXCR and retained productive beta chains. Every entry covers one CDR3 protein and lists the most common genes and DNA from its rows. TCRdb's processing, not the study's, gives the V and J calls here. This sample gives under 5,500 distinct CDR3 sequences in total; 30% to 40% of them show up just once. Roughly 35% of the sample comes from the top ten.

These data come from a study of T cell repertoires in breast cancer (TCRdb year 2016). Concerning the study at large: Tumors, lymph nodes and peripheral blood lymphocytes from breast cancer patients, as well as peripheral blood from healthy control donors, were profiled. ER+/PR+ status was present in the majority of the 20 to 25 patient tumors that were analyzed for shared TCRs. Nine healthy donors, of an age range similar to that of the patients, were included as controls. On average, approximately 500,000 sequences per sample and around 9.2 reads per input cell were obtained by sequencing. Because breast cancer has a low mutational burden and rarely has common mutations, the study reasoned that TCRs shared between breast cancer patients would target shared antigens. After being minced and digested with Liberase and DNase, tumors and tumor-involved lymph nodes were passed through 70-um and 40-um filters. Tumor-free lymph nodes were processed with no enzymatic digestion, and blood samples were separated using Ficoll. What the study reported, not specific to this receptor: Emulsion RT-PCR was considered qualitative rather than quantitative, since transcript abundance and primer differences skewed clone recovery. Possible tumor specificity was suggested for around 20 TCR pairs that were shared across seven or more patient tumors yet rarely found in control blood. TRBV7 predominated among the shared TCRs, which could possibly reflect tumor recognition or a mispriming bias from eight TRBV7 primers. Shared TCRs were encoded by various nucleotide sequences, which suggests selection and expansion based on antigen. Compared with tumor-free nodes, tumor-involved sentinel lymph nodes shared about fourfold more TCRs with matched tumor repertoires (roughly 7.3% versus 1.9%). Discarding singleton TCRs and sampling only part of each tumor may have missed genuine antitumor clones.

To analyze paired alpha-beta TCRs of CD8+ T cells, the researchers used an expanded emulsion RT-PCR method with primers covering all TCR V genes. Before emulsion RT-PCR, CD8+ T cells were isolated with a CD8 positive selection kit and incubated overnight in 10 IU/mL IL-2. V lost 4 bases and J lost 2 bases, and the count of bases not matched to a germline gene is 9. CDR1 and CDR2 (LGHNA, YSLEER) derive from the germline V gene. The CDR3 has 17 amino acids, counting the end cysteine and phenylalanine. The DNA shown is the 51-base CDR3, in frame from base 1. The sequence is built from TRBV4-3 and TRBJ2-4; TRBD1 agrees with 9 junctional bases. The source of this sequence is a pool of human donors with breast cancer or a healthy control (not recorded which). Sample: CD8+ T cells. The CDR3 region: CASSLQPGQGSKNIQYF. The nucleotide sequence is TGCGCCAGCAGCCTCCAACCGGGACAGGGTTCCAAAAACATTCAGTACTTC.